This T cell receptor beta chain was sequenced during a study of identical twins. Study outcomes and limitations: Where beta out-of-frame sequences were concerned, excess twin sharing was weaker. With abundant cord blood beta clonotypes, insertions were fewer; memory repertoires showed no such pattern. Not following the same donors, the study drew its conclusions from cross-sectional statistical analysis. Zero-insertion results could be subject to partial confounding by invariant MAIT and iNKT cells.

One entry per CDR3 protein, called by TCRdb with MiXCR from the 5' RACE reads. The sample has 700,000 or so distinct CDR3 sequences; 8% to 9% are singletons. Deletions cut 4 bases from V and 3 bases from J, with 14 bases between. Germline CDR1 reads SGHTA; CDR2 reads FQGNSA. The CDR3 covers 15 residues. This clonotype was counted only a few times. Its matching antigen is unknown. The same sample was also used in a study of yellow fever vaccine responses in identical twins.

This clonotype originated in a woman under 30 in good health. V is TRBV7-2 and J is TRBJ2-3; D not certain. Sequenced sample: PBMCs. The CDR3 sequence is CASSSTAKQTDTQYF. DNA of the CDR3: TGTGCCAGCAGCTCAACCGCAAAGCAGACAGATACGCAGTATTTT.